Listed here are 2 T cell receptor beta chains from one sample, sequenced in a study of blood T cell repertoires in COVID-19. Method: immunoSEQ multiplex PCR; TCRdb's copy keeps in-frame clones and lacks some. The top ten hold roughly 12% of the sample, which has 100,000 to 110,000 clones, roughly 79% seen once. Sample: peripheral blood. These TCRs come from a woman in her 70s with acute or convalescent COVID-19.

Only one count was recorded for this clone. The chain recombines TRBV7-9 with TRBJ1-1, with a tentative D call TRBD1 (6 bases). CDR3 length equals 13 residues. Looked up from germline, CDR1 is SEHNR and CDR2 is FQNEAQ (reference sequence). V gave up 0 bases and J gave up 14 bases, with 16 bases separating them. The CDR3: CASSLALTGFFFF. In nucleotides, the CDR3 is TGTGCCAGCAGCTTAGCCCTCACAGGGTTCTTCTTCTTT.

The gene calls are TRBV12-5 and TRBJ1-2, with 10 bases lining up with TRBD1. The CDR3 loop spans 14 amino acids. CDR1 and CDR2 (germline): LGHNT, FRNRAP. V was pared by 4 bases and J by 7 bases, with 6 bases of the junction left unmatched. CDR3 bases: TGTGCTAGTGGTTGGGGGACAGGGGAGGCTGGCTACACCTTC. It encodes CASGWGTGEAGYTF.